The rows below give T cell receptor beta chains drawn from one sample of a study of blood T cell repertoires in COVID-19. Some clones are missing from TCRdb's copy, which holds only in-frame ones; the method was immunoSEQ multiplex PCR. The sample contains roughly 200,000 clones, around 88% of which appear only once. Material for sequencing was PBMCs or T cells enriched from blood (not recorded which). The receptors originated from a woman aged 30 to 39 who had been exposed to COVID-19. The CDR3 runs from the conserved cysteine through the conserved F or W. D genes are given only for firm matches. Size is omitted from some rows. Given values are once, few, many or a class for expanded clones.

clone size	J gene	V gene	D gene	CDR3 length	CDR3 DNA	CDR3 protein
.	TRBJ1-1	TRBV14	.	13	TGTGCCAGCAGCCAAGATGGGGGGATTGAAGCTTTCTTT	CASSQDGGIEAFF
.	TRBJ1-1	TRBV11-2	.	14	TGTGCCAGCAGCCCCCCATCTTGGCAGGCTGAAGCTTTCTTT	CASSPPSWQAEAFF
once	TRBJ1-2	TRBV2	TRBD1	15	TGTGCCAGCAGTGGAAGGACAGGGGGGTTTTATGGCTACACCTTC	CASSGRTGGFYGYTF
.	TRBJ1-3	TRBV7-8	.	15	TGTGCCAGCAGCTTAAGCACGTACTCTGGAAACACCATATATTTT	CASSLSTYSGNTIYF
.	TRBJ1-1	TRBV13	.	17	TGTGCCAGCAGCTTAGCCCTTTACAGGGAGACGAACACTGAAGCTTTCTTT	CASSLALYRETNTEAFF
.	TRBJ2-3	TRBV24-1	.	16	TGTGCCACCAGTGGTTCAGCGCCGGCGGGCACAGATACGCAGTATTTT	CATSGSAPAGTDTQYF
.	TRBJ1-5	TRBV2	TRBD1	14	TGTGCCAGCAGACGGGGACAGCGCAATCAGCCCCAGCATTTT	CASRRGQRNQPQHF
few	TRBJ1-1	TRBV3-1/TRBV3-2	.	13	TGTGCCAGCAGCTCCCGACGGGACACTGAAGCTTTCTTT	CASSSRRDTEAFF
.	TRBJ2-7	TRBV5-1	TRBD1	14	TGCGCCAGCGACCCGGGACAGGGAAGGAACGAGCAGTACTTC	CASDPGQGRNEQYF
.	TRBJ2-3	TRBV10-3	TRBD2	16	TGTGCCATCAGTGGAACAGCGGGACCAAGCACAGATACGCAGTATTTT	CAISGTAGPSTDTQYF
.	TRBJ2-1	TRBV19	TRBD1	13	TGTGCCAGTGACAGGGGCAGGGAGAATGAGCAGTTCTTC	CASDRGRENEQFF
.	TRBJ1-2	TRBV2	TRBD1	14	TGTGCCAGCATCGACAGGGGGACTAACTATGGCTACACCTTC	CASIDRGTNYGYTF
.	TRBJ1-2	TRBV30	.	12	TGTGCCTGGAGTGTACAGTTAAATGGCTACACCTTC	CAWSVQLNGYTF
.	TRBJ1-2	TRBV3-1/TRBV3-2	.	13	TGTGCCAGCAGCCAAGAAGGGGAGGCCGGCTACACCTTC	CASSQEGEAGYTF
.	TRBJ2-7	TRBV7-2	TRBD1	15	TGTGCCAGCAGCTTAGCTGGGACAGCGATCTACGAGCAGTACTTC	CASSLAGTAIYEQYF
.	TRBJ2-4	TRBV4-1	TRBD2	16	TGCGCCAGCAGCCAAGGAAGCGGGGGGGCCAAAAACATTCAGTACTTC	CASSQGSGGAKNIQYF
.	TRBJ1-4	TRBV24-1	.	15	TGTGCCACCAGTGATGCAGGGGTTTCTAATGAAAAACTGTTTTTT	CATSDAGVSNEKLFF
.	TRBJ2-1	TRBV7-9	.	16	TGTGCCAGCAGCTTAGGGACTGACTGGGCCTACAATGAGCAGTTCTTC	CASSLGTDWAYNEQFF
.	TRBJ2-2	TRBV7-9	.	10	TGTGCCAGCTTCGCCGGGGAGCTGTTTTTT	CASFAGELFF
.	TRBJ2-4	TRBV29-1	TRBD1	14	TGCAGCGCCAGGGGACAGGGTAACAAAAACATTCAGTACTTC	CSARGQGNKNIQYF
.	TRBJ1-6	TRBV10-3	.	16	TGTGCCATCAGTGAGTCGCTCAGGAATTATAATTCACCCCTCCACTTT	CAISESLRNYNSPLHF
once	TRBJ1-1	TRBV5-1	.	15	TGCGCCAGCAGCTTGGATTCCGCGATGAACACTGAAGCTTTCTTT	CASSLDSAMNTEAFF
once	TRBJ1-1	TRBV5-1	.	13	TGCGCCAGCAGCTTGGCTTTAAACACTGAAGCTTTCTTT	CASSLALNTEAFF
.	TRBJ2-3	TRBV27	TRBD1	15	TGTGCCAGCAGTTCGCCGCAGGGGGCCACAGATACGCAGTATTTT	CASSSPQGATDTQYF
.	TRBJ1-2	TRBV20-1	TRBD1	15	TGCAGTGCTCGTGGACAGGGGTTGACCGGCTATGGCTACACCTTC	CSARGQGLTGYGYTF
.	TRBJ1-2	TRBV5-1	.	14	TGCGCCAGCAGCTTGGACAGGGATGCCTATGGCTACACCTTC	CASSLDRDAYGYTF
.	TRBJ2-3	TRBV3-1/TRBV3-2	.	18	TGTGCCAGCAGCCAAGGTCTTTCGTTGTTAGTTTTAGCAGATACGCAGTATTTT	CASSQGLSLLVLADTQYF
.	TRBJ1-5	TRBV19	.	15	TGTGCCAGTAAGACAGGAGAAGGATTGAATCAGCCCCAGCATTTT	CASKTGEGLNQPQHF
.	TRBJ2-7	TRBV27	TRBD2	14	TGTGCCAGCAGTTCGAGGACGGGGGGATACGAGCAGTACTTC	CASSSRTGGYEQYF
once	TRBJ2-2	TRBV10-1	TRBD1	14	TGCGCCAGCTCGGGACAGAAGAACACCGGGGAGCTGTTTTTT	CASSGQKNTGELFF
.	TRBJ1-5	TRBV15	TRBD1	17	TGTGCCACCAGCAGCCGGGACAGGGATTGGGGCAATCAGCCCCAGCATTTT	CATSSRDRDWGNQPQHF
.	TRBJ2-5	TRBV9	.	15	TGTGCCAGCAGCGTAGCTTCAGGACAGCAAGAGACCCAGTACTTC	CASSVASGQQETQYF
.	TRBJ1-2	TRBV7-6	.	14	TGTGCCAGCAGCTTAGGGCAGGGTGGCTATGGCTACACCTTC	CASSLGQGGYGYTF
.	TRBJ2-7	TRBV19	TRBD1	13	TGTGCCAGTTCCGCGACAGGGAGCTACGAGCAGTACTTC	CASSATGSYEQYF
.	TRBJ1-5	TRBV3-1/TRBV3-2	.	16	TGTGCCAGCAGACGCACTACGAACAGGGTCGATCAGCCCCAGCATTTT	CASRRTTNRVDQPQHF
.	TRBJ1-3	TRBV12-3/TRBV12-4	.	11	TGTGCCAGCACGTCTGGAAACACCATATATTTT	CASTSGNTIYF
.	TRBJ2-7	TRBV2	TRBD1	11	TGTGCCGGAATACAGGGGTACGAGCAGTACTTC	CAGIQGYEQYF
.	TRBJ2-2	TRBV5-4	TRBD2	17	TGTGCCAGCAGCAATATCCCGGGACTAGCGGAGACCGGGGAGCTGTTTTTT	CASSNIPGLAETGELFF
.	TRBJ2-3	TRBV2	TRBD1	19	TGTGCCAGCAGTGAGTCCATCAGGGGGCGTTCAGAATTCACAGATACGCAGTATTTT	CASSESIRGRSEFTDTQYF
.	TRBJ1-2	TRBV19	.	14	TGTGCCAGTAGTTCTACGACAGAGGACTATGGCTACACCTTC	CASSSTTEDYGYTF
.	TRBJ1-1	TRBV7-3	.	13	TGTGCCAGCAGCTTAGGACAGAACACTGAAGCTTTCTTT	CASSLGQNTEAFF
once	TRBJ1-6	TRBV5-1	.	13	TGCGCCAGCAGCTTCACCCCGGGTTCACCCCTCCACTTT	CASSFTPGSPLHF
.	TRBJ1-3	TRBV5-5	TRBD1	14	TGTGCCAGCAGCTGGGACAGCTCTGGAAACACCATATATTTT	CASSWDSSGNTIYF
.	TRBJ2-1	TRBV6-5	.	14	TGTGCCAGCAGTCCTTCGCAGGGCTACAATGAGCAGTTCTTC	CASSPSQGYNEQFF
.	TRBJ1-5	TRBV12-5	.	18	TGTGCTAGTGGTTTGGTTATCTCTACGGGTAATAGCAATCAGCCCCAGCATTTT	CASGLVISTGNSNQPQHF
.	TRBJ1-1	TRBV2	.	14	TGTGCCAGCAGGATGGACGGGCGAGGGACTGAAGCTTTCTTT	CASRMDGRGTEAFF
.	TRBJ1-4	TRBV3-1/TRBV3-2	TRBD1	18	TGTGCCAGCAGCGGAATCCCGGGTGAGGACAGGGGTAATGAAAAACTGTTTTTT	CASSGIPGEDRGNEKLFF
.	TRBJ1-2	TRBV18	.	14	TGTGCCAGCTCATCCCGGGCAGGGCACTATGGCTACACCTTC	CASSSRAGHYGYTF
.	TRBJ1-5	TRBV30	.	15	TGTGCCTGGATGCCCGGGCAGGGCGGCAATCAGCCCCAGCATTTT	CAWMPGQGGNQPQHF
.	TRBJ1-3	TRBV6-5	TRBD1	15	TGTGCCAGCAGTCACGATACAGGGGTCGGAAACACCATATATTTT	CASSHDTGVGNTIYF
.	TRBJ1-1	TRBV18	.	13	TGTGCCAGCTCACCAAAAGGGGGAACTGAAGCTTTCTTT	CASSPKGGTEAFF